This T cell receptor (beta chain) emerged from a study of T cells in Graves' hyperthyroidism and ophthalmopathy (dated by TCRdb to the late 2010s). Looking at the study overall: Peripheral blood was collected at initial diagnosis, before any treatment. The 100 or so discovery patients were randomly split 7:3 into training and test sets. According to the paper, TCR Vbeta CDR3 sequencing was carried out on about 140 peripheral blood samples, which came from fewer than 50 ophthalmopathy, 75 or so hyperthyroidism and roughly 17 progressor patients. Prospective prediction of ophthalmopathy was tested in an independent validation cohort consisting of about 19 hyperthyroidism patients and around 17 patients who later progressed to ophthalmopathy. In roughly six Graves' hyperthyroidism patients, the study also compared T-cell repertoires from thyroid tissue with T-cell repertoires from blood. To identify distinguishing TCR V-J signatures, a discovery cohort of about a hundred patients was used, comprising 43 with Graves' ophthalmopathy and around 60 with stable Graves' hyperthyroidism. Once sampling was done, hyperthyroidism patients were given methimazole at a starting dose of 30 mg daily, whereas ophthalmopathy patients were given high-dose intravenous methylprednisolone. General study outcomes and caveats: A 13 V-J signature model separated ophthalmopathy from stable hyperthyroidism, with approximately 86% sensitivity and 81.08% specificity in cross-validation and 80%/75% in testing. In validation, the model predicted progression to ophthalmopathy a median of about 5.9 months before onset, with roughly 71% sensitivity and roughly 79% specificity. Most expanded thyroid clonotypes (frequency above 0.001) were also detected in blood, a finding suggesting that blood repertoires may reflect thyroid immune responses. Sample size was not statistically predetermined, and investigators were not blinded to group allocation.

This clonotype was picked up many times. Its antigen specificity is not known. Base qualities are not recorded, but no much larger clone differs from it by a single base. Amplification of TCR beta CDR3 regions was carried out from RNA transcripts. A first-round RT-PCR of the TCR CDR3 used the HTBI primer set with the Qiagen OneStep RT-PCR kit. Libraries were constructed in a second round of multiplex PCR, after which size selection and purification were performed. Libraries were sequenced paired-end with 100 bp reads on an Illumina HiSeq2000. The published analysis was carried out like this. Raw data were processed with SOAPnuke, discarding reads with adapters, uncalled bases, mean Phred below 15, or no exact constant-primer or identifier match. COPE v1.2.5 was used to merge the high-quality paired reads, and each unique nucleotide sequence was defined as a clonotype. MiTCR v1.1 was used to align clonotypes to the IMGT TRBV, TRBD and TRBJ reference segments. Analysis was restricted to V-J combinations with a frequency above 0.0001, which covered over 98% of repertoires. A TCS score was defined as the ratio between F50 (clonal expansion) and ExV (chaos), using BLOSUM62-based TCRdist between CDR3 peptides within each V-J. Welch's t-statistics and random forest reduced fewer than 550 V-J features to 10 to 15, which were used in a naive Bayes classifier (R e1071). TCRdb handled the public reads itself, with Q25 trimming in fastp and clone calling in MiXCR, and kept productive beta chains. Identical CDR3 protein sequences are pooled into one entry, listed with their most common genes and DNA. TCRdb, rather than the study authors, made the V and J calls. The sample yields around 600,000 distinct CDR3 sequences; approximately 15% were counted once. Clones ranked in the top ten supply 9.5% to 15% of the sample.

CDR1 and CDR2 are read off the germline V gene as SQVTM and ANQGSEA. From cysteine to phenylalanine, the CDR3 is 14 amino acids long. This entry keeps only the CDR3 DNA: 42 bases, framed from base 1. V is cut back by 6 bases and J by 3 bases, with 4 bases in the junction unmatched. In the ophthalmopathy patients, disease was moderately to severely active, with a Clinical Activity Score of 3 or more, a NOSPECS grade of 4 or more, and a duration of less than 3 months. The study excluded patients with uncontrolled infections, other autoimmune diseases, pregnancy or lactation. Clinical symptoms, serum thyroxine and TRAb, thyroid ultrasound, and orbital computed tomography formed the basis for the diagnoses. Ficoll-Paque density gradient centrifugation was used to isolate PBMCs from approximately 11 ml of fresh peripheral blood. Total RNA was extracted using Trizol reagent, and RNA quality was assessed on an Agilent 2100 Bioanalyzer.

The receptor chain draws on TRBV29-1 and TRBJ2-5, with TRBD2 matching 13 junction bases. Sequenced input: blood. This clonotype was obtained from a woman in her 50s with Graves' ophthalmopathy. The encoded CDR3 is CSVLAGGPEETQYF. The sequenced DNA is TGCAGCGTACTAGCGGGAGGGCCGGAAGAGACCCAGTACTTC.